The 9 T cell receptor beta chains reported below all come from one sample, sequenced in a study of control samples from healthy donors and cancer patients. This table comes from immunoSEQ multiplex PCR, and its TCRdb copy is limited to in-frame clones, with some not included. Counted here are some 79,000 clones, approximately 90% occurring once; the ten biggest clones make up 6.5% to 8.5%. Material for sequencing was blood. The receptor set was obtained from a man between 45 and 60 years old in good health.

The chain couples TRBV2 to TRBJ1-5; no firm D call. Trimming left V 1 base short and J 0 bases short, with 7 bases between. CDR3 length: 15 residues. The germline V gene has CDR1 SNHLY and CDR2 FYNNEI. CDR3 sequence reads: CASSEGRPSNQPQHF. CDR3 DNA sequence: TGTGCCAGCAGTGAAGGCAGACCTAGCAATCAGCCCCAGCATTTT.

V and J are TRBV6-2 or TRBV6-3 and TRBJ2-3, with TRBD2 matching 7 bases. Unmatched junction bases numbered 8, after V lost 5 bases and J lost 6 bases. Germline V gene lookup returns CDR1 MNHEY and CDR2 SVGEGT. The CDR3 contains 14 residues. DNA of the CDR3: TGTGCCAGCAGTCAGATCGGGGGGTCGGATACGCAGTATTTT. Its translation is CASSQIGGSDTQYF.

This clone was counted between two and nine times. The chain uses TRBV5-6 and TRBJ1-2, with D perhaps matching TRBD1 (6 bases). V was trimmed by 0 bases and J by 4 bases, leaving 19 bases between them. The CDR3 covers 17 residues. Germline V gives CDR1 SGHDT, CDR2 YYEEEE. The CDR3 protein is CASSLGKDVGGLYGYTF. In DNA form, the CDR3 reads TGTGCCAGCAGCTTGGGGAAGGACGTTGGGGGCCTCTATGGCTACACCTTC.

The chain links TRBV6-5 to TRBJ1-1; D is undetermined. CDR3 length equals 12 residues. V was shortened by 6 bases and J by 4 bases, with 9 bases between the two germline ends. CDR1 MNHEY and CDR2 SVGAGI come from the germline V gene. CDR3 coding DNA: TGTGCCAGCAGGGGGTTGGGCACTGAAGCTTTCTTT. Its protein product is CASRGLGTEAFF.

V is TRBV5-1 and J is TRBJ1-1; TRBD1 aligns across 9 bases. V dropped 3 bases and J dropped 5; count of bases not matched to a gene: 5. The CDR3 sequence is 14 residues long. In germline, CDR1 is SGHRS, CDR2 YFSETQ. The CDR3 DNA sequence: TGCGCCAGCAGCTACAGACAGGGGGGAACTGAAGCTTTCTTT. Amino acid sequence: CASSYRQGGTEAFF.

The chain recombines TRBV5-8 with TRBJ2-3; 9 bases align to TRBD2. Germline V lookup: CDR1 SGHTS, CDR2 YDEGEE. Losses at the gene ends were 10 bases for V and 5 bases for J; bases not matched to a gene: 20. This CDR3 has 17 amino acids. The CDR3 nucleotides read TGTGCCTGCGGAACCTCTAGCGGGGCGGCTCCCCAAGATACGCAGTATTTT. This sequence encodes CACGTSSGAAPQDTQYF.

V gene TRBV19 combines with J gene TRBJ1-4; no definite D call. This CDR3 region has 15 residues. Deletions cut 4 bases from V and 7 bases from J, with 16 bases between. The V gene's germline CDR1 is LNHDA and CDR2 SQIVND (reference sequence). CDR3 amino acids: CASSTAGRGSEKLFF. CDR3 sequence (DNA): TGTGCCAGTAGTACCGCCGGGCGAGGTTCTGAAAAACTGTTTTTT.

The V and J genes are TRBV5-5 and TRBJ2-2; D gene ambiguous. This CDR3 is 16 amino acids long. V lost 0 bases and J lost 1, with 10 bases in between. Germline CDR1 and CDR2: SGHKS and YYEKEE (reference sequence). CDR3 bases: TGTGCCAGCAGCTTGGGTCCAGCACAGAACACCGGGGAGCTGTTTTTT. Translated: CASSLGPAQNTGELFF.

The chain uses TRBV9 and TRBJ2-7; TRBD1 might be the D (6 bases). Trimming took 4 bases from V and 2 from J, leaving 16 bases between them. This CDR3 comprises 15 residues. Germline CDR1 and CDR2: SGDLS and YYNGEE. For the CDR3, the DNA is TGTGCCAGCAGCCCTGGGGGCAGGTCAACCTACGAGCAGTACTTC. It specifies CASSPGGRSTYEQYF.